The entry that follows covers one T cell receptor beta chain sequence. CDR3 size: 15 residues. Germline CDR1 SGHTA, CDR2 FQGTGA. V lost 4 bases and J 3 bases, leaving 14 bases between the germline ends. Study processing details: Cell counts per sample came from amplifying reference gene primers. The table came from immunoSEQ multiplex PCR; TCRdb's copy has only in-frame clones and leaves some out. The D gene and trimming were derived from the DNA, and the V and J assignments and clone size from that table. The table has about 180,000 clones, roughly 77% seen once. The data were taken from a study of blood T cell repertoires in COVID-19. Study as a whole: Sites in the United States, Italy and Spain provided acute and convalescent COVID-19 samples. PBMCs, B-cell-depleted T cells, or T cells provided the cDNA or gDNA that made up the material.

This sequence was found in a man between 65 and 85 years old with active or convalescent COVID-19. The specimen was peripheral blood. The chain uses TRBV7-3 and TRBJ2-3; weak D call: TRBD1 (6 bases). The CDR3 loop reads CASSSQGHDTDTQYF. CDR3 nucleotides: TGTGCCAGCAGCTCACAGGGTCATGATACAGATACGCAGTATTTT. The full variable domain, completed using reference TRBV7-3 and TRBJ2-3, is GAGVSQTPSNKVTEKGKYVELRCDPISGHTALYWYRQSLGQGPEFLIYFQGTGAADDSGLPNDRFFAVRPEGSVSTLKIQRTERGDSAVYLCASSSQGHDTDTQYFGPGTRLTVL.